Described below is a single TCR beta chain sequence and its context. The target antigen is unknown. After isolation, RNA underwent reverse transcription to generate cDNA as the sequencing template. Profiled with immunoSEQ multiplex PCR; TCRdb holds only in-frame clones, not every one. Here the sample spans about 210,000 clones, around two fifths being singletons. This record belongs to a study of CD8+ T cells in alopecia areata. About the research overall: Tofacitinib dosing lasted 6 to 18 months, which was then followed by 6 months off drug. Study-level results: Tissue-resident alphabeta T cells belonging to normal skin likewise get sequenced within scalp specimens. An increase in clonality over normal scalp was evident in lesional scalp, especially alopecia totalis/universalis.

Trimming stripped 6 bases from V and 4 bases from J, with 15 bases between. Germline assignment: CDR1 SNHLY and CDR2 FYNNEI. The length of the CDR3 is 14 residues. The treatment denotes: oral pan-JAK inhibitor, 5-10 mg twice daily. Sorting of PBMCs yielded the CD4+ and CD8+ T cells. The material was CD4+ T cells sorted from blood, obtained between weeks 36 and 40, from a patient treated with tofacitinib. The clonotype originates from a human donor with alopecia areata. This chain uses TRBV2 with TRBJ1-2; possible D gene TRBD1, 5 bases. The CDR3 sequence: CASRAGTSVYGYTF. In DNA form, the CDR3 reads TGTGCCAGCAGGGCCGGGACGTCCGTCTATGGCTACACCTTC.